The 21 T cell receptor beta chains below come from one sample, sequenced in a study of blood T cell repertoires in COVID-19. This table comes from immunoSEQ multiplex PCR, and its TCRdb copy is limited to in-frame clones, with some not included. The data show 150,000 to 200,000 clones, about 86% seen once. Sequenced sample: peripheral blood. The source of these receptors is a man aged 18 to 29 with acute or convalescent COVID-19.

The rearrangement joins TRBV6-5 to TRBJ1-2; 7 nucleotides line up with TRBD1. Germline V gives CDR1 MNHEY, CDR2 SVGAGI. CDR3 length equals 13 residues. J lost 4 bases, V lost 7 bases, and 6 bases had no gene match. CDR3 protein: CASKRQGVYGYTF. CDR3 sequence (DNA): TGTGCCAGCAAACGACAGGGAGTCTATGGCTACACCTTC.

J is TRBJ2-1 and V is TRBV4-2, with 15 bases lining up with TRBD2. The CDR3 covers 18 residues. CDR1 and CDR2 from the germline V gene are LGHNA and YNFKEQ. V shed 0 bases and J 4 bases; nucleotides not matched to a gene: 4. CDR3 nucleotide sequence: TGTGCCAGCAGCCAAGATTCCGGACTAGCGGGGGGGTACAATGAGCAGTTCTTC. Translation gives CASSQDSGLAGGYNEQFF.

The rearrangement uses TRBV7-7 and TRBJ2-1; no reliable D call. Germline CDR1 and CDR2: SSHAT and FNYEAQ (reference sequence). CDR3 size: 13 residues. V lost 1 base and J 9 bases, leaving 10 bases between the germline ends. CDR3 residues: CASSLGFGGEQFF. The CDR3 DNA is TGTGCCAGCAGCTTAGGTTTCGGCGGTGAGCAGTTCTTC.

The table lists this clone with a count of one. The chain couples TRBV28 to TRBJ1-5, with D possibly being TRBD1 (5 bases). Germline CDR1 MDHEN, CDR2 SYDVKM. The length of the CDR3 is 15 residues. Trimming pared 4 bases from V and 6 bases from J, leaving 16 bases between. The CDR3 loop is CASSSQSGISQPQHF. CDR3 coding DNA: TGTGCCAGCAGTTCACAATCAGGGATAAGTCAGCCCCAGCATTTT.

The rearrangement uses TRBV5-4 and TRBJ2-3; a possible D gene is TRBD2 (6 bases). The V end was cut by 4 bases, the J end by 2 bases, with 14 bases between. This CDR3 has 15 amino acids. Germline V lookup: CDR1 SGHNT, CDR2 YYREEE (reference sequence). CDR3 sequence reads: CASSRYRGNTDTQYF. CDR3 DNA: TGTGCCAGCAGCAGGTACCGGGGGAACACAGATACGCAGTATTTT.

This chain links TRBV30 with TRBJ1-6, with D possibly being TRBD1 (6 bases). V lost 3 bases and J lost 7, with 13 bases in between. Germline V gene lookup returns CDR1 GTSNPN and CDR2 SVGIG (reference sequence). This CDR3 region has 14 residues. CDR3 residues: CAWRPTGVNSPLHF. Written as DNA, the CDR3 is TGTGCCTGGAGGCCGACAGGCGTAAATTCACCCCTCCACTTT.

The chain recombines TRBV10-2 with TRBJ2-2; D possibly corresponds to TRBD1 (6 bases). The CDR3 length is 13 residues. The V end lost 10 bases, the J end lost 4 bases, and 13 bases lay between the germline ends. Germline-derived CDR1 and CDR2 are WSHSY and SAAADI. The CDR3: CATQGIGTGELFF. For the CDR3, the DNA is TGCGCCACCCAGGGGATAGGCACCGGGGAGCTGTTTTTT.

V is TRBV24-1 and J is TRBJ2-1, with TRBD1 matching over 8 bases. CDR3 size: 15 residues. Germline V CDR1 and CDR2: KGHDR, SFDVKD. Losses at the gene ends were 4 bases for V and 4 bases for J; bases not matched to a gene: 5. This chain's CDR3 is CATSDPGQGYNEQFF. In nucleotides, the CDR3 is TGTGCCACCAGTGACCCCGGACAGGGATACAATGAGCAGTTCTTC.

This chain connects TRBV6-5 to TRBJ2-7; 9 nucleotides line up with TRBD1. V lost 7 bases, J lost 1 base, and 5 bases stayed unmatched. The CDR3 is made up of 14 amino acids. Per germline, CDR1 MNHEY and CDR2 SVGAGI. As DNA, the CDR3 is TGTGCCAGCAACCCGGGACAGGGTTCCTACGAGCAGTACGTC. This codes for CASNPGQGSYEQYV.

CDR3: CASAGVREYEQYF. CDR3 nucleotide sequence: TGTGCCAGCGCGGGGGTTCGAGAGTACGAGCAGTACTTC. The chain combines TRBV7-9 with TRBJ2-7, with 7 bases identical to TRBD2. CDR1 is SEHNR and CDR2 is FQNEAQ in the germline V gene (reference sequence). This CDR3 is 13 amino acids long. Trimming removed 8 bases from V and 4 bases from J; junction bases left unmatched: 8.

On this clone itself: One end of the junction fails to match germline, which may point to a read error. The chain combines TRBV6-5 with TRBJ2-7; 9 positions agree with TRBD1. CDR3 size: 15 residues. Germline CDR1 and CDR2: MNHEY and SVGAGI. The CDR3 region has the DNA TGTGCCAGCAGTAGCGGGACAGGGATCTCCCACGAGCAGTACTTC. Amino acids: CASSSGTGISHEQYF.

The V gene is TRBV5-8, the J gene TRBJ2-7; 7 bases fit TRBD1. This CDR3 is built from 15 residues. Germline V gene data show CDR1 as SGHTS and CDR2 as YDEGEE. J was trimmed by 2 bases and V by 4 bases; bases with no gene match: 9. The CDR3 region has the DNA TGTGCCAGCAGCCTGGACAGGAGTCGAACCTACGAGCAGTACTTC. This codes for CASSLDRSRTYEQYF.

This sequence joins TRBV7-8 and TRBJ1-4; the match to TRBD1 covers 9 bases. The J segment lost 6 bases and the V segment lost 1 base, leaving 0 bases of the junction unmatched. CDR3 length equals 14 residues. Germline CDR1 SGHVS, CDR2 FQNEAQ. The CDR3 nucleotides are TGTGCCAGCAGCTTAGACAGGGGGCATGAAAAACTGTTTTTT. Protein product: CASSLDRGHEKLFF.

This chain connects TRBV6-5 to TRBJ1-2, with 10 bases matching TRBD1. Germline CDR1 is MNHEY and CDR2 is SVGAGI. Trimming cost V 6 bases and J 5 bases; bases outside gene matches: 6. The CDR3 is 14 residues long. The CDR3 DNA reads TGTGCCAGCAGACTTCCGGGACAGGGGTATGGCTACACCTTC. This codes for CASRLPGQGYGYTF.

CDR3 residues: CASQWGDQPQHF. CDR3 bases: TGTGCCAGCCAGTGGGGGGATCAGCCCCAGCATTTT. J is TRBJ1-5 and V is TRBV2; tentatively, D is TRBD1 (5 bases). Germline V gene lookup returns CDR1 SNHLY and CDR2 FYNNEI. The length of the CDR3 is 12 residues. V lost 8 bases and J 5 bases, leaving 10 bases between the germline ends.

This clone was recorded only once. The V gene is TRBV7-8, the J gene TRBJ2-5, with TRBD1 identical over 10 bases. The CDR3 contains 16 residues. Per germline, CDR1 SGHVS and CDR2 FQNEAQ. The V segment lost 4 bases and the J segment 4 bases; nucleotides outside the gene matches: 9. The CDR3 sequence: CASSSQPGQGLETQYF. CDR3 in DNA: TGTGCCAGCAGCTCGCAGCCGGGACAGGGGTTAGAGACCCAGTACTTC.

The DNA for the CDR3 is TGTGCCAGCAGTTACTCTACACCGTATGGCTACACCTTC. Protein sequence: CASSYSTPYGYTF. V is TRBV6-2 or TRBV6-3 and J is TRBJ1-2; D gene uncertain. Germline loops: CDR1 MNHEY, CDR2 SVGEGT. Trimming pared 0 bases from V and 5 bases from J, leaving 7 bases between. This CDR3 is 13 amino acids long.

The chain links TRBV29-1 to TRBJ2-5; the match to TRBD2 covers 7 bases. The CDR3 has 12 amino acids. Germline values: CDR1 SQVTM, CDR2 ANQGSEA. The V segment lost 6 bases and the J segment 0 bases; nucleotides outside the gene matches: 1. CDR3 coding DNA: TGCAGCGTGGGGGGGTACCAAGAGACCCAGTACTTC. This gives the protein CSVGGYQETQYF.

This chain uses TRBV7-2 with TRBJ1-4, with 11 bases aligning to TRBD1. Germline lookup yields CDR1 SGHTA and CDR2 FQGNSA. With 5 bases clipped from V and 8 bases from J, the junction kept 7 bases outside the gene matches. The CDR3 extends over 15 amino acids. The CDR3 coding sequence is TGTGCCAGCAGCCCGGACAGGGGGCGAGGCGAAAAACTGTTTTTT. This encodes CASSPDRGRGEKLFF. The entire variable domain, with the rest obtained from reference TRBV7-2 and TRBJ1-4, is as follows: GAGVSQSPSNKVTEKGKDVELRCDPISGHTALYWYRQSLGQGLEFLIYFQGNSAPDKSGLPSDRFSAERTGGSVSTLTIQRTQQEDSAVYLCASSPDRGRGEKLFFGSGTQLSVL.

The chain joins TRBV29-1 to TRBJ1-3; possible D gene TRBD1, 5 bases. The CDR3 is 12 residues long. Germline V gene data show CDR1 as SQVTM and CDR2 as ANQGSEA. V gave up 3 bases and J gave up 3 bases, with 6 bases separating them. The CDR3 bases are TGCAGCGTTGAGCAGGGTGGAAACACCATATATTTT. Protein sequence: CSVEQGGNTIYF.

This clone occurred once. The chain employs TRBV6-5 and TRBJ1-4; 7 bases line up with TRBD1. V lost 6 bases and J lost 2; bases outside the gene matches: 6. Per the germline V gene, CDR1 is MNHEY and CDR2 is SVGAGI. This CDR3 region has 15 residues. CDR3: CASRTQGSTNEKLFF. CDR3 in DNA: TGTGCCAGCAGGACACAGGGGTCGACTAATGAAAAACTGTTTTTT.